Listed here are 8 T cell receptor beta chains from one sample, sequenced in a study of blood T cell repertoires in COVID-19. Profiling relied on immunoSEQ multiplex PCR, and the TCRdb table lists in-frame clones only, not all of them. The sample has 300,000 to 400,000 clones; approximately 89% are singletons. What was sequenced was peripheral blood. All receptors derive from a woman aged 55-69 years with COVID-19, enrolled during active disease.

This rearrangement joins TRBV15 to TRBJ1-5, with D uncertain. The CDR3 consists of 13 residues. Deletions cut 0 bases from V and 6 bases from J, with 6 bases between. The germline gives CDR1 LNHNV, CDR2 YYDKDF (reference sequence). In DNA form, the CDR3 reads TGTGCCACCAGCAGAGATCCTTTTCAGCCCCAGCATTTT. Translated, it gives CATSRDPFQPQHF.

The chain employs TRBV9 and TRBJ1-1; D gene unclear. The CDR3 runs to 16 residues. CDR1 is SGDLS, CDR2 YYNGEE, per germline. Trimming stripped 2 bases from V and 1 base from J, with 15 bases between. The CDR3 sequence: CASSVSSRAPNTEAFF. CDR3 DNA: TGTGCCAGCAGCGTTAGTTCCCGAGCTCCGAACACTGAAGCTTTCTTT.

The rearrangement uses TRBV5-1 and TRBJ2-7, with 7 nucleotides matching TRBD1. V dropped 1 base and J dropped 3; count of bases not matched to a gene: 7. CDR1 and CDR2 from the germline V gene are SGHRS and YFSETQ. The CDR3 spans 15 residues. The chain's CDR3 is CASSLTGAVYYEQYF. CDR3 DNA: TGCGCCAGCAGCTTGACAGGGGCCGTTTACTACGAGCAGTACTTC.

The rearrangement links TRBV6-5 to TRBJ1-2; TRBD1 agrees at 8 bases. V shed 6 bases and J 2 bases; nucleotides not matched to a gene: 2. Per the germline V gene, CDR1 is MNHEY and CDR2 is SVGAGI. There are 13 residues in the CDR3. CDR3 sequence reads: CASRDRVNYGYTF. The DNA of the CDR3 is TGTGCCAGCAGGGACAGGGTGAACTATGGCTACACCTTC.

The J gene is TRBJ2-1, the V gene TRBV5-1; 10 bases are a match to TRBD1. Per the germline V gene, CDR1 is SGHRS and CDR2 is YFSETQ. The junction had 7 bases not matched to a gene; V was cut back by 1 base and J by 3 bases. The CDR3 loop spans 17 amino acids. CDR3 protein: CASSLNRGTGDYNEQFF. The CDR3 bases are TGCGCCAGCAGCTTGAATCGGGGGACAGGGGACTACAATGAGCAGTTCTTC.

This chain links TRBV6-5 with TRBJ1-2, with 7 bases identical to TRBD1. Germline V lookup: CDR1 MNHEY, CDR2 SVGAGI. V was clipped by 2 bases and J by 4 bases; unmatched bases: 7. The CDR3 sequence is 15 residues long. The CDR3 loop is CASSYLGGKLYGYTF. In DNA form, the CDR3 reads TGTGCCAGCAGTTACCTAGGGGGCAAACTCTATGGCTACACCTTC.

The genes are TRBV7-3 and TRBJ2-5; D unresolved. Trimming cost V 1 base and J 7 bases, with 16 bases left between them. This CDR3 has 15 amino acids. Germline V gene lookup returns CDR1 SGHTA and CDR2 FQGTGA. CDR3 region: CASSLSYDNSGTQYF. Written as DNA, the CDR3 is TGTGCCAGCAGCTTAAGCTACGACAACTCCGGGACCCAGTACTTC. Complete variable domain (other parts from reference TRBV7-3 and TRBJ2-5): GAGVSQTPSNKVTEKGKYVELRCDPISGHTALYWYRQSLGQGPEFLIYFQGTGAADDSGLPNDRFFAVRPEGSVSTLKIQRTERGDSAVYLCASSLSYDNSGTQYFGPGTRLLVL.

The chain is built from TRBV5-1 and TRBJ1-2, with a tentative D call TRBD1 (5 bases). The CDR3 contains 13 residues. V lost 7 bases and J lost 8, with 18 bases in between. Germline V gene data show CDR1 as SGHRS and CDR2 as YFSETQ. In DNA, the CDR3 is TGCGCCAGCTCGGTTGGGGGGGTTGAAGGCTACACCTTC. It encodes CASSVGGVEGYTF. Combining the CDR3 with reference TRBV5-1 and TRBJ1-2 gives the whole variable domain KAGVTQTPRYLIKTRGQQVTLSCSPISGHRSVSWYQQTPGQGLQFLFEYFSETQRNKGNFPGRFSGRQFSNSRSEMNVSTLELGDSALYLCASSVGGVEGYTFGSGTRLTVV.